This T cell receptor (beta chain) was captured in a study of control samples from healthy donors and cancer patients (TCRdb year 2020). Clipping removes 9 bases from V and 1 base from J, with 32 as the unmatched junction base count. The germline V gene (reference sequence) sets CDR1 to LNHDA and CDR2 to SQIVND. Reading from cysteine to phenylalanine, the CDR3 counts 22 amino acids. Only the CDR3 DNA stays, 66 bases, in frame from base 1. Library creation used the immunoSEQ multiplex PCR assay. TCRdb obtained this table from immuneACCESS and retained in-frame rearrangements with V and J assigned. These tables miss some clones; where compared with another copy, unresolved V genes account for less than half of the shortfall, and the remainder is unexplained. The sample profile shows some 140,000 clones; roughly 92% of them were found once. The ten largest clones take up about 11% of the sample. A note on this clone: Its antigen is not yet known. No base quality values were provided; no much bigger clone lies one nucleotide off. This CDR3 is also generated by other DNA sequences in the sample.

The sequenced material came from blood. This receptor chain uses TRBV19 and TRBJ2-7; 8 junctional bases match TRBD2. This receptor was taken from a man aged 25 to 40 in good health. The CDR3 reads CARLDPGQGKREFPPLSYEQYF. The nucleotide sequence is TGTGCCAGATTAGACCCGGGGCAGGGGAAGCGGGAGTTTCCGCCGCTGTCCTACGAGCAGTACTTC.